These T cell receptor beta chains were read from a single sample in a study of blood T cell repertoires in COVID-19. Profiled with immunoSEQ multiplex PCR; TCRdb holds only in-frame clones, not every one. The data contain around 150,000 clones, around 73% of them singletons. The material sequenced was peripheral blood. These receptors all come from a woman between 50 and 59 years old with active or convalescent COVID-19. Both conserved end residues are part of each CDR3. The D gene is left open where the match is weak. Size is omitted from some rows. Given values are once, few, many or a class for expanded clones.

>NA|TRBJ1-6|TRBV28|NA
TGTGCCAGCAACCTAGTCCGGGGAAATTCACCCCTCCACTTT
CASNLVRGNSPLHF
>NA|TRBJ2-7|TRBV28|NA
TGTGCCAGCAGTTTATCAGGTCCCTCCTACGAGCAGTACTTC
CASSLSGPSYEQYF
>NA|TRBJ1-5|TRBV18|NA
TGTGCCAGCTCATACGGACAGTTAGATAATCAGCCCCAGCATTTT
CASSYGQLDNQPQHF
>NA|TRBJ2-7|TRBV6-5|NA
TGTGCCAGCAGTTCGACAGTCTCCTACGAGCAGTACTTC
CASSSTVSYEQYF
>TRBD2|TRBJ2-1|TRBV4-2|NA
TGTGCCAGCAGCCAACAGATTAGCGGGGGCTCCTACAATGAGCAGTTCTTC
CASSQQISGGSYNEQFF
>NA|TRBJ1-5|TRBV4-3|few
TGCGCCAGCAGCCATGCAGGGCGAGTCAATCAGCCCCAGCATTTT
CASSHAGRVNQPQHF
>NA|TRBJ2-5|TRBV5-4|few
TGTGCCAGCAGCTTGGATCCAGAACAAGAGACCCAGTACTTC
CASSLDPEQETQYF
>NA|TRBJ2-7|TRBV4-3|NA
TGCGCCAGCAGCCAAGGGGGGGGCAGGGATAGCTACGAGCAGTACTTC
CASSQGGGRDSYEQYF
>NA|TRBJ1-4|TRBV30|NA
TGTGCCTGGAGGACAGGCATGAATGAAAAACTGTTTTTT
CAWRTGMNEKLFF
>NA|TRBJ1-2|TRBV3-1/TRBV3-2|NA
TGTGCCAGCAGCCGAGGGATCTCCTATGGCTACACCTTC
CASSRGISYGYTF
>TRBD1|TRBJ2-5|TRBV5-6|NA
TGTGCCAGCAGCGACCGGGACAGGGGTTCGGAGACCCAGTACTTC
CASSDRDRGSETQYF
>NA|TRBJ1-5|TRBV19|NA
TGTGCCAGTAGTATAGATGGAGGGCAGGTTGGTCAGCCCCAGCATTTT
CASSIDGGQVGQPQHF
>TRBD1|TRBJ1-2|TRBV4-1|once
TGCGCCAGCAGCCAAGAGGGGACAGCCCTCGAGGGACGCTATGGCTACACCTTC
CASSQEGTALEGRYGYTF
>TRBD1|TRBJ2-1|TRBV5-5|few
TGTGCCAGCAGCTTTGGGACAGATAATGAGCAGTTCTTC
CASSFGTDNEQFF
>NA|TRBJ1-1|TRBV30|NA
TGTGCCTGGAGTGTAGGGGGAGGGACTGAAGCTTTCTTT
CAWSVGGGTEAFF
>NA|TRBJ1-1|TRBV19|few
TGTGCCAGTAGCTCGGGGTCGTGGACTGAAGCTTTCTTT
CASSSGSWTEAFF
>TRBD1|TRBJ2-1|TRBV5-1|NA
TGCGCCAGCAGCCCCCCCCGACAGGGGAACAATGAGCAGTTCTTC
CASSPPRQGNNEQFF
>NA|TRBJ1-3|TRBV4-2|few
TGTGCCAGCAGCCCCCTATTGGGGAGCTCTGGAAACACCATATATTTT
CASSPLLGSSGNTIYF
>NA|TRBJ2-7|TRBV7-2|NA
TGTGCCAGCAGTATCCAGGGAGGATCCTACGAGCAGTACTTC
CASSIQGGSYEQYF
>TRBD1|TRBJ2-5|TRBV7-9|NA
TGTGCCAGCTCCCAAGCCGGGACAGAAGAGACCCAGTACTTC
CASSQAGTEETQYF